This T cell receptor beta chain was captured by sequencing in a study of T cells in Graves' hyperthyroidism and ophthalmopathy. This clonotype has at least ten counts. TCR beta CDR3 region amplification was performed from RNA transcripts. In the first-round RT-PCR of the TCR CDR3, the HTBI primer set was used. TCRdb recomputed calls from the multiplex PCR reads with MiXCR, one row per CDR3 protein. The data contain about 400,000 distinct CDR3 sequences, roughly 15% of them singletons. Germline CDR1 is DFQATT and CDR2 is SNEGSKA (reference sequence). The CDR3 runs to 16 residues. The V gene end was trimmed by 3 bases and the J gene end by 6 bases; junction bases not matched to a gene: 12. Clinical symptoms, serum thyroxine and TRAb, thyroid ultrasound and orbital computed tomography were used for the diagnoses.

The specimen was blood. The sequence derives from a woman aged 55-75 years with Graves' ophthalmopathy. V and J are TRBV20-1 and TRBJ2-7; TRBD2 matches at 12 bases. The CDR3 bases are TGCAGTGCTAGTTCCCCCCCGACTAGCGGGGGTGGCGAGCAGTACTTC. Translation: CSASSPPTSGGGEQYF.